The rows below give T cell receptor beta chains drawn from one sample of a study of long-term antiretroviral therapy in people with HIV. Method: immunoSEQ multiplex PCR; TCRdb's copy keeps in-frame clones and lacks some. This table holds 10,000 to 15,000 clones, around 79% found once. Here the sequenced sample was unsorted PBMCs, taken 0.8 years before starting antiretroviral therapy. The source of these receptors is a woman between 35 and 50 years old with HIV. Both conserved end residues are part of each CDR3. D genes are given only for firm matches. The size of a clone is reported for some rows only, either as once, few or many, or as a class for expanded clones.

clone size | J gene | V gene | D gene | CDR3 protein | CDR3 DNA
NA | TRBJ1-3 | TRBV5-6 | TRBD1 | CASSELGQATGNTIYF | TGTGCCAGCAGCGAACTGGGACAGGCGACAGGAAACACCATATATTTT
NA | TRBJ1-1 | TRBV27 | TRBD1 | CASTRQGNTEAFF | TGTGCCAGCACTCGACAGGGTAATACTGAAGCTTTCTTT
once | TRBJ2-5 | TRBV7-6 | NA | CASSIDYSETQYF | TGTGCCAGCAGCATCGACTACTCGGAGACCCAGTACTTC
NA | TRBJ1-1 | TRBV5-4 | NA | CASSLAGNTEAFF | TGTGCCAGCAGCTTGGCAGGAAACACTGAAGCTTTCTTT
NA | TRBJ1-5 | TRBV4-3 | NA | CASSQVQNQPQHF | TGCGCCAGCAGCCAAGTTCAGAATCAGCCCCAGCATTTT
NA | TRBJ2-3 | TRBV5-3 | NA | CARSRGTRDTQYF | TGTGCCAGAAGTAGGGGAACCCGAGATACGCAGTATTTT
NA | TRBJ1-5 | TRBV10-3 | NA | CAISETNQPQHF | TGTGCCATCAGTGAAACCAATCAGCCCCAGCATTTT
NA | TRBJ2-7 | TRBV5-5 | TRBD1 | CASSFQWGRGPDEQYF | TGTGCCAGCAGCTTCCAGTGGGGAAGGGGGCCTGACGAGCAGTACTTC
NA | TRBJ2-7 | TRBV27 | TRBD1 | CASSYRGPSYEQYF | TGTGCCAGCAGTTACAGGGGACCGAGCTACGAGCAGTACTTC
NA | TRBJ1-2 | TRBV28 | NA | CASSPGNYGYTF | TGTGCCAGCAGCCCGGGGAACTATGGCTACACCTTC
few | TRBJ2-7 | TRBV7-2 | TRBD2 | CASSFVLAGVTYEQYF | TGTGCCAGCAGTTTTGTTCTAGCGGGAGTCACCTACGAGCAGTACTTC
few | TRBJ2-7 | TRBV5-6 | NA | CASSPQVGTYEQYF | TGTGCCAGCAGCCCCCAGGTGGGCACCTACGAGCAGTACTTC
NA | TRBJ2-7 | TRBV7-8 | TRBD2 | CASSPPRTSGSSYEQYF | TGTGCCAGCAGCCCCCCCCGGACTAGCGGGAGCTCCTACGAGCAGTACTTC
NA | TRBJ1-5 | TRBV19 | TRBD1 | CASSIGTGTYSNQPQHF | TGTGCCAGTAGTATTGGGACAGGGACATATAGCAATCAGCCCCAGCATTTT
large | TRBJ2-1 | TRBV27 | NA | CASSFRELYNEQFF | TGTGCCAGCAGTTTCCGGGAGTTATACAATGAGCAGTTCTTC
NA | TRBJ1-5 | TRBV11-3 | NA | CASSLVVRTAEDQPQHF | TGTGCCAGCAGCTTAGTAGTCCGTACCGCGGAGGATCAGCCCCAGCATTTT
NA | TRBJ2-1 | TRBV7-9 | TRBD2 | CASSIRLAGVNEQFF | TGTGCCAGCAGCATAAGACTAGCGGGAGTGAATGAGCAGTTCTTC
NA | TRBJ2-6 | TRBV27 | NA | CASSNGRSSGANVLTF | TGTGCCAGCAGTAATGGACGCAGCTCTGGGGCCAACGTCCTGACTTTC
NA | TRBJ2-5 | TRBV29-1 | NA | CSVQQETQYF | TGCAGCGTTCAACAAGAGACCCAGTACTTC
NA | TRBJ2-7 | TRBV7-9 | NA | CASSLNYEQYF | TGTGCCAGCAGCTTAAATTACGAGCAGTACTTC
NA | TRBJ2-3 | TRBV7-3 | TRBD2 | CASSSLAASTDTQYF | TGTGCCAGCAGCTCTCTAGCGGCCTCCACAGATACGCAGTATTTT
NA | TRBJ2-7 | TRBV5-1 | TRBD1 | CASSPARTGSSYEQYF | TGCGCCAGCAGCCCAGCAAGGACAGGGAGCTCCTACGAGCAGTACTTC
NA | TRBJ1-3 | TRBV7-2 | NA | CASKPRPGGSGNTIYF | TGTGCCAGCAAGCCCCGTCCCGGCGGCTCTGGAAACACCATATATTTT
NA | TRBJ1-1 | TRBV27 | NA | CASSLGRATEAFF | TGTGCCAGCAGTTTGGGACGGGCCACTGAAGCTTTCTTT
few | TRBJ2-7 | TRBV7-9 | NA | CASGYRGTTIREQYF | TGTGCCAGCGGATACCGTGGGACAACCATCAGGGAGCAGTACTTC
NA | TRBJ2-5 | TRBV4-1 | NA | CASSQEFGETQYF | TGCGCCAGCAGCCAAGAATTCGGTGAGACCCAGTACTTC
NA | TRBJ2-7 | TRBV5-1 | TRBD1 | CASSSTGGNANYEQYF | TGCGCCAGCAGCTCGACAGGGGGCAACGCTAACTACGAGCAGTACTTC
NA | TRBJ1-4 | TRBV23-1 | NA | CASSRRATNEKLFF | TGCGCCAGCAGTCGCCGTGCAACTAATGAAAAACTGTTTTTT
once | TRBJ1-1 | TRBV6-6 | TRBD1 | CASRLDRVPREAFF | TGTGCCAGCAGACTGGACAGGGTGCCCCGTGAAGCTTTCTTT
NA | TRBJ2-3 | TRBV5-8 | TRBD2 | CASSQGLDLTDTQYF | TGTGCCAGCAGCCAGGGACTAGACCTCACAGATACGCAGTATTTT
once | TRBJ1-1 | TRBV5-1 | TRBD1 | CASSSGQALNTEAFF | TGCGCCAGCAGCTCAGGACAGGCCTTGAACACTGAAGCTTTCTTT
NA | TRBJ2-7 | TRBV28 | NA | CASSLTYEQYF | TGTGCCAGCAGCCTTACCTACGAGCAGTACTTC
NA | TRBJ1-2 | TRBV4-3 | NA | CASSQHLGPAVNYGYTF | TGCGCCAGCAGCCAACATCTGGGACCAGCCGTGAATTATGGCTACACCTTC
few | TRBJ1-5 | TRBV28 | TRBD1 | CASSFRTGGSPPQHF | TGTGCCAGCAGTTTCAGGACAGGGGGCAGCCCGCCCCAGCATTTT
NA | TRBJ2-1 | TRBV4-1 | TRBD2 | CASSQDLSSGRLEQFF | TGCGCCAGCAGCCAAGATCTGTCTAGCGGGAGACTTGAGCAGTTCTTC
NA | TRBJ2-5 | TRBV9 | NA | CASSADFRQETQYF | TGTGCCAGCAGCGCTGATTTCCGACAAGAGACCCAGTACTTC
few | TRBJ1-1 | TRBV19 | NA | CASRVGYNTEAFF | TGTGCCAGTAGGGTCGGGTATAACACTGAAGCTTTCTTT
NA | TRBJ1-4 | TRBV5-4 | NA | CASSFPGESNEKLFF | TGTGCCAGCAGCTTCCCAGGGGAATCGAATGAAAAACTGTTTTTT
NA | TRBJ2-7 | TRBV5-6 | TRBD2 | CASSVPGTSVEQYF | TGTGCCAGCAGCGTACCCGGGACTAGCGTAGAGCAGTACTTC
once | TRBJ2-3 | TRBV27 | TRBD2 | CASSRAGVLQDTQYF | TGTGCCAGCAGTCGAGCGGGAGTCCTCCAAGATACGCAGTATTTT
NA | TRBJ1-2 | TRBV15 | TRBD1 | CATSAGQGSYGYTF | TGTGCCACCAGCGCAGGACAGGGGTCCTATGGCTACACCTTC
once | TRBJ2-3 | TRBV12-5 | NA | CASGKEQPTDTQYF | TGTGCTAGTGGAAAAGAACAGCCCACAGATACGCAGTATTTT
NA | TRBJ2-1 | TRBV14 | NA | CASSQGNSYEQFF | TGTGCCAGCAGCCAAGGAAACAGCTATGAGCAGTTCTTC
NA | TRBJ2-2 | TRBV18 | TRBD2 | CASSPLLAGTGELFF | TGTGCCAGCTCACCCCTTCTAGCGGGGACCGGGGAGCTGTTTTTT
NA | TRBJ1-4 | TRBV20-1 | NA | CSAAGLEKLFF | TGCAGTGCCGCCGGGCTTGAAAAACTGTTTTTT
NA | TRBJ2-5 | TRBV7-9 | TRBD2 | CASSHGLAVVGETQYF | TGTGCCAGCAGCCACGGACTAGCGGTGGTGGGGGAGACCCAGTACTTC
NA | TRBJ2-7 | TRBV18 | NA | CASSPPWRVYEQYF | TGTGCCAGCTCACCACCGTGGAGAGTTTACGAGCAGTACTTC
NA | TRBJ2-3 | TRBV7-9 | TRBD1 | CASRGQGAVVDTQYF | TGTGCCAGCAGAGGACAGGGGGCTGTAGTAGATACGCAGTATTTT
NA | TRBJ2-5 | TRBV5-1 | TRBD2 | CASSLVSGEGETQYF | TGCGCCAGCAGCTTAGTATCCGGGGAGGGGGAGACCCAGTACTTC
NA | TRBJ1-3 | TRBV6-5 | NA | CASSYSASGNTIYF | TGTGCCAGCAGTTACTCTGCCTCTGGAAACACCATATATTTT
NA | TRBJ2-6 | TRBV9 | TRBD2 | CASSGRLARHSGANVLTF | TGTGCCAGCAGCGGCCGACTAGCGCGCCACTCTGGGGCCAACGTCCTGACTTTC
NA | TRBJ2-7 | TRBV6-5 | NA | CASRLVAGFYEQYF | TGTGCCAGCAGGCTGGTTGCAGGTTTTTACGAGCAGTACTTC
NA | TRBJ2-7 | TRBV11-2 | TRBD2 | CASSPGLAYEQYF | TGTGCCAGCAGCCCGGGACTAGCTTACGAGCAGTACTTC
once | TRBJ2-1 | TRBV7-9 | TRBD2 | CASSLEPSGSWNEQFF | TGTGCCAGCAGCTTAGAACCTAGCGGGAGTTGGAATGAGCAGTTCTTC
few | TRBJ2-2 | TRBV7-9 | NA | CASSRGRLVGELFF | TGTGCCAGCTCCAGGGGCCGACTTGTTGGGGAGCTGTTTTTT
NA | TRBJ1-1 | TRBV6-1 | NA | CASSGRGNTEAFF | TGTGCCAGCAGCGGCAGGGGGAACACTGAAGCTTTCTTT
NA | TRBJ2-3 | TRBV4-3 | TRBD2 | CASSQELAGVADTQYF | TGCGCCAGCAGCCAAGAGCTAGCGGGAGTCGCAGATACGCAGTATTTT